The rows below give T cell receptor beta chains drawn from one sample of a study of blood T cell repertoires in COVID-19. Profiled with immunoSEQ multiplex PCR; TCRdb holds only in-frame clones, not every one. Here the sample spans roughly 320,000 clones, 65% to 90% being singletons. The sequenced material came from peripheral blood. All receptors derive from a human donor in a cohort sampled during active COVID-19. The CDR3 runs from the conserved cysteine through the conserved F or W.

V gene: TRBV9
J gene: TRBJ2-6
CDR3 protein: CASSPAAGANVLTF

V gene: TRBV5-1
J gene: TRBJ1-4
CDR3 protein: CASSLVYGATNEKLFF

V gene: TRBV10-3
J gene: TRBJ1-1
CDR3 protein: CAISDPGLLNTEAFF

V gene: TRBV10-3
J gene: TRBJ1-1
CDR3 protein: CAIRSGLMNTEAFF

V gene: TRBV25-1
J gene: TRBJ1-2
CDR3 protein: CASSRQGVGDYGYTF

V gene: TRBV24-1
J gene: TRBJ2-5
CDR3 protein: CATSDTGQGAETQYF

V gene: TRBV5-6
J gene: TRBJ1-4
CDR3 protein: CASSLFGGVIPNEKLFF

V gene: TRBV19
J gene: TRBJ1-6
CDR3 protein: CASSIGQGGSPLHF

V gene: TRBV24-1
J gene: TRBJ2-2
CDR3 protein: CATSGYGTGGDPGELFF

V gene: TRBV14
J gene: TRBJ2-3
CDR3 protein: CASSGTLTDTQYF

V gene: TRBV20-1
J gene: TRBJ1-1
CDR3 protein: CSAMRDTEAFF

V gene: TRBV19
J gene: TRBJ1-2
CDR3 protein: CASSIGSGPVYGYTF

V gene: TRBV24-1
J gene: TRBJ2-7
CDR3 protein: CATSGPGTGSTVGQYF

V gene: TRBV30
J gene: TRBJ1-3
CDR3 protein: CAWRLSGNTIYF

V gene: TRBV13
J gene: TRBJ2-7
CDR3 protein: CASRGQENSYEQYF

V gene: TRBV30
J gene: TRBJ1-5
CDR3 protein: CAWGPGRRNQPQHF

V gene: TRBV6-5
J gene: TRBJ1-1
CDR3 protein: CASSSPAVHTEAFF

V gene: TRBV7-2
J gene: TRBJ2-7
CDR3 protein: CASSFRRESYEQYF